The clone carrying this T cell receptor beta chain was recorded once. What it binds is unknown. This sample is part of a study of cytotoxic CD8 clonotypes in ibrutinib-treated CLL. Study at large: It was after a median approximately twelve months of treatment, range 6 to 36, that response samples were taken. The sample average was approximately 280,000 productive templates and roughly 90,000 productive rearrangements.

Study findings and constraints: T-cell clonality at baseline went above that of age-matched healthy donors and rose and fell with circulating CD8+ T-cell counts.

V dropped 1 base and J dropped 2 bases, with 12 bases sitting between them. The germline V gene encodes CDR1 LGHNA and CDR2 YSLEER. The CDR3 sequence is 15 residues long. Here immunoSEQ multiplex PCR was the method, and the copy in TCRdb shows in-frame clones only, minus some. The data contain over 45,000 clones, roughly 50% of them singletons. Cryopreserved PBMCs were the source of roughly 2 micrograms of genomic DNA, which went to TCR beta libraries. This chain connects TRBV4-3 to TRBJ2-7, with no clear D. Material: PBMCs, obtained at disease progression, from a patient treated with ibrutinib. The clonotype originates from a human donor with chronic lymphocytic leukemia. The CDR3 region has the DNA TGCGCCAGCAGCCAAGTCCGGGCCAACACCTACGAGCAGTACTTC. It is translated as CASSQVRANTYEQYF.